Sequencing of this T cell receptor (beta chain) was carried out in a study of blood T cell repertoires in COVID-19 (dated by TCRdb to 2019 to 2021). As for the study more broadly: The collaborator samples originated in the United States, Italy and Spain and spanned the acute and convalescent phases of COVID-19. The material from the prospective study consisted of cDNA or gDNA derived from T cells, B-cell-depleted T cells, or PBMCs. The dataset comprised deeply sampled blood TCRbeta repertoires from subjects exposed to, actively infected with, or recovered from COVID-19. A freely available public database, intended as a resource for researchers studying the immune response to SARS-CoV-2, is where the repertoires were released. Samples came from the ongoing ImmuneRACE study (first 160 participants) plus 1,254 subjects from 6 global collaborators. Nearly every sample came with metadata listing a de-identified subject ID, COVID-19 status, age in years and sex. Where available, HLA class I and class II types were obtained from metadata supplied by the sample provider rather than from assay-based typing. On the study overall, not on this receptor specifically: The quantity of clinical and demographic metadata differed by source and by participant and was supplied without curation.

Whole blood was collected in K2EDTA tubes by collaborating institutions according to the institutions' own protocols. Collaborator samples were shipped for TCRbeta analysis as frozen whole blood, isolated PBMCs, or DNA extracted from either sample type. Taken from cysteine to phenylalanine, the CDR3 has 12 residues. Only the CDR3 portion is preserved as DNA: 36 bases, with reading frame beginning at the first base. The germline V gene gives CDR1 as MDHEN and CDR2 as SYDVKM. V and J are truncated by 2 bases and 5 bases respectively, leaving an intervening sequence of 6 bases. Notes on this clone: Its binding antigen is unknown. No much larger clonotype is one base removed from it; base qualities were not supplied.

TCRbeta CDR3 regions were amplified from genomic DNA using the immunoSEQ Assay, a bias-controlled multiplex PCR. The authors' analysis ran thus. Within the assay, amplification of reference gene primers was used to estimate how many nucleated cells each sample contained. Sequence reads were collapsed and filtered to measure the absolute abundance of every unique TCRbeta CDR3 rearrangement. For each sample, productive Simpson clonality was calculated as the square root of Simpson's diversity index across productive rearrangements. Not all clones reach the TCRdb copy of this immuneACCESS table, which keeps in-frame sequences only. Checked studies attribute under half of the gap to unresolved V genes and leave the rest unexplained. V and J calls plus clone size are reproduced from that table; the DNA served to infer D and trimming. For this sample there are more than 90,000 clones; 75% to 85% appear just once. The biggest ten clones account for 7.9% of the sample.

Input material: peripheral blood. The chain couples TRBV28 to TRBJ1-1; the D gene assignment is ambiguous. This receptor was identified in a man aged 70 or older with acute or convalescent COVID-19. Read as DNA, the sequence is TGTGCCAGCAGTTTAACCAGGACTGAAGCTTTCTTT. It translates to CASSLTRTEAFF. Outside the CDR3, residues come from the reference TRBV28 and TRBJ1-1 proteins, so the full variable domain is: DVKVTQSSRYLVKRTGEKVFLECVQDMDHENMFWYRQDPGLGLRLIYFSYDVKMKEKGDIPEGYSVSREKKERFSLILESASTNQTSMYLCASSLTRTEAFFGQGTRLTVV.